A selection of T cell receptor beta chains follows, all from one sample in a study of identical twins. TCRdb passed the 5' RACE reads through MiXCR, listing each CDR3 protein once. Of a few hundred thousand distinct CDR3 sequences in the sample, approximately 15% were seen once. The same data also contributed to another study, on yellow fever vaccine responses in identical twins.

Sequenced input: CD4+ T cells sorted from blood. These receptors came from a woman aged 18-35 years in good health. CDR3s include the opening cysteine and the closing phenylalanine or tryptophan. Fields, in order: clone size, D gene, J gene, V gene, CDR3 protein, CDR3 DNA. The D gene is left open where the match is weak. The listing skips clone size in some rows; elsewhere it reads once, few, many or a size class.

>once|-|TRBJ2-1|TRBV20-1
CSASGSRDNEQFF
TGCAGTGCTAGCGGGAGTAGGGACAATGAGCAGTTCTTC
>-|TRBD1|TRBJ2-7|TRBV5-1
CASGQAWEQYF
TGCGCCAGCGGACAGGCGTGGGAGCAGTACTTC
>few|-|TRBJ2-2|TRBV11-2
CASSLVAENTGELFF
TGTGCCAGCAGCTTAGTAGCGGAGAACACCGGGGAGCTGTTTTTT
>few|-|TRBJ2-7|TRBV29-1
CSGTSSYEQYF
TGCAGCGGGACTTCCTCCTACGAGCAGTACTTC
>few|TRBD1|TRBJ1-4|TRBV29-1
CSGGDRDEKLFF
TGCAGCGGGGGGGACAGAGACGAAAAACTGTTTTTT
>few|-|TRBJ2-1|TRBV12-3/TRBV12-4
CASSHRNNEQFF
TGTGCCAGCAGTCACCGAAACAATGAGCAGTTCTTC
>-|-|TRBJ2-1|TRBV10-3
CAIKASGGKASIYEQFF
TGTGCCATCAAGGCTTCGGGGGGCAAGGCTAGCATCTATGAGCAGTTCTTC
>few|-|TRBJ2-4|TRBV7-9
CASSFDRGQNIQYF
TGTGCCAGCAGCTTCGACCGGGGGCAAAACATTCAGTACTTC
>few|TRBD2|TRBJ2-2|TRBV27
CASSPLAGINTGELFF
TGTGCCAGCAGTCCCCTAGCGGGAATAAACACCGGGGAGCTGTTTTTT
>-|-|TRBJ1-1|TRBV4-2
CASSQASVGGDTEAFF
TGTGCCAGCAGCCAAGCCTCGGTAGGGGGGGATACTGAAGCTTTCTTT
>many|TRBD1|TRBJ1-5|TRBV12-3/TRBV12-4
CASSLRQGNNQPQHF
TGTGCCAGCAGTTTGCGACAGGGGAACAATCAGCCCCAGCATTTT
>-|TRBD2|TRBJ2-1|TRBV7-6
CASSTYSTGVGGNEQFF
TGTGCCAGCAGCACGTATTCTACGGGAGTCGGGGGGAATGAGCAGTTCTTC
>few|-|TRBJ2-3|TRBV5-1
CASSLVQEGNTQYF
TGCGCCAGCAGCTTGGTTCAGGAGGGAAATACGCAGTATTTT
>once|TRBD2|TRBJ2-3|TRBV3-1
CASSPGLPSSTDTQYF
TGTGCCAGCAGCCCGGGACTACCCAGTAGCACAGATACGCAGTATTTT
>few|-|TRBJ1-1|TRBV5-1
CASSLPGQTNTEAFF
TGCGCCAGCAGCCTACCGGGACAAACGAACACTGAAGCTTTCTTT
>-|-|TRBJ2-7|TRBV27
CASTLTCASYEQYF
TGTGCCAGCACCTTAACCTGCGCGTCCTACGAGCAGTACTTC
>many|-|TRBJ2-5|TRBV11-2
CASSLGGVTQYF
TGTGCCAGCAGCTTAGGAGGGGTGACCCAGTACTTC
>few|-|TRBJ2-1|TRBV11-2
CASSSNGLRHF
TGTGCCAGCAGCTCAAACGGACTTAGGCACTTC
>-|-|TRBJ1-4|TRBV5-5
CASSRSYSTNEKLFF
TGTGCCAGCAGCCGATCCTATTCAACTAATGAAAAACTGTTTTTT
>few|TRBD1|TRBJ2-5|TRBV29-1
CSLKTGRETQYF
TGCAGCCTCAAGACAGGGAGAGAGACCCAGTACTTC
>many|-|TRBJ2-7|TRBV29-1
CSVEKGTANYEQYF
TGCAGCGTTGAGAAGGGGACTGCCAACTACGAGCAGTACTTC
>few|TRBD2|TRBJ2-3|TRBV27
CASSFNQASGRAGTTDTQYF
TGTGCCAGCAGTTTTAATCAGGCTAGCGGGAGGGCGGGAACCACAGATACGCAGTATTTT
>few|-|TRBJ1-2|TRBV20-1
CSATRADYGYTF
TGCAGTGCGACCAGGGCGGACTATGGCTACACCTTC
>few|TRBD1|TRBJ1-4|TRBV5-1
CASSPTNTGGYEKLFF
TGCGCCAGCAGCCCAACAAACACAGGGGGATATGAAAAACTGTTTTTT
>-|-|TRBJ2-3|TRBV6-1
CASSGPPGPGASTDTQYF
TGTGCCAGCAGTGGCCCCCCCGGACCAGGAGCTAGCACAGATACGCAGTATTTT
>-|TRBD1|TRBJ1-6|TRBV3-1
CASSPWDSRGSPLHF
TGTGCCAGCAGCCCCTGGGACAGCCGCGGTTCACCCCTCCACTTT
>few|-|TRBJ2-7|TRBV2
CASSERGFEQYF
TGTGCCAGCAGTGAACGCGGGTTCGAGCAGTACTTC
>few|-|TRBJ1-1|TRBV7-8
CASSLAEGGEAFF
TGTGCCAGCAGCTTAGCGGAAGGGGGGGAAGCTTTCTTT
>many|TRBD2|TRBJ2-1|TRBV5-6
CASSLMAGGYNEQFF
TGTGCCAGCAGCTTAATGGCGGGGGGTTACAATGAGCAGTTCTTC
>-|-|TRBJ2-1|TRBV12-3/TRBV12-4
CASTKKYRANEQFF
TGTGCCAGCACCAAAAAGTACAGGGCAAATGAGCAGTTCTTC
>-|-|TRBJ1-1|TRBV10-3
CAISESSSRTSTEAFF
TGTGCCATCAGTGAGTCGTCTTCTCGAACGAGCACTGAAGCTTTCTTT
>-|-|TRBJ2-5|TRBV7-8
CASSEGDQYF
TGTGCCAGCAGCGAGGGGGACCAGTACTTC
>-|TRBD1|TRBJ1-1|TRBV30
CAWVGQGNTEAFF
TGTGCCTGGGTGGGACAGGGGAACACTGAAGCTTTCTTT
>-|-|TRBJ2-5|TRBV3-1
CASSQSGLPLETQYF
TGTGCCAGCAGCCAGTCAGGACTTCCGTTGGAGACCCAGTACTTC
>few|TRBD1|TRBJ2-5|TRBV29-1
CSGNRGRQETQYF
TGCAGCGGGAACAGGGGGCGGCAAGAGACCCAGTACTTC